The T cell receptor (beta chain) under discussion was sequenced for a study of blood T cell repertoires in COVID-19. About the research overall: Samples taken during acute and convalescent COVID-19 were collected in the United States, Italy and Spain. The cDNA or gDNA used as material had been derived from T cells, B-cell-depleted T cells, or PBMCs.

Study processing details: Amplification from reference gene primers served as the basis for estimated nucleated cell counts. Libraries were prepared by immunoSEQ multiplex PCR; TCRdb keeps only in-frame clonotypes and omits some of them. That table is the source of V, J and clone size, and D and trimming were worked out from the DNA. The sample lists 120,000 to 150,000 clones, 84% occurring once. The V segment lost 4 bases and the J segment 3 bases; nucleotides outside the gene matches: 8. This CDR3 spans 16 amino acids. The germline CDR1 and CDR2 sequences are SGHAT and FQNNGV. The chain uses TRBV11-2 and TRBJ2-3; 9 nucleotides line up with TRBD2. The sequence derives from a woman of 80 years or more in a cohort sampled during active or convalescent COVID-19. Sequencing was performed on peripheral blood. Here the CDR3 reads CASSSHLAGRTDTQYF. The DNA for the CDR3 is TGTGCCAGCAGCTCACACCTAGCGGGGAGGACAGATACGCAGTATTTT.